The next 5 T cell receptor beta chains were all read from a single sample in a study of cytomegalovirus exposure and HLA in healthy donors. Amplification used 60 Vbeta primers and 13 Jbeta primers. This table comes from immunoSEQ multiplex PCR, and its TCRdb copy is limited to in-frame clones, with some not included. The specimen's table records 60,000 to 70,000 clones. The specimen sequenced was PBMCs. The receptors derive from a boy younger than 18 in good health and CMV-seronegative.

This rearrangement joins TRBV15 to TRBJ1-4, with TRBD1 matching over 9 bases. This CDR3 spans 15 amino acids. Germline V gives CDR1 LNHNV, CDR2 YYDKDF (reference sequence). The junction had 5 bases not matched to a gene; V was cut back by 5 bases and J by 4 bases. CDR3 loop: CATSGRTGDNEKLFF. The CDR3 DNA follows: TGTGCCACCAGCGGCCGGACAGGGGATAATGAAAAACTGTTTTTT.

The chain employs TRBV14 and TRBJ1-6; D may be TRBD1 (6 bases). Trimming took off 4 bases at V and 11 bases at J, with 12 bases between the two ends. This CDR3 is 13 amino acids long. Germline V gives CDR1 SGHDN, CDR2 FVKESK. Written as DNA, the CDR3 is TGTGCCAGCAGCCCGGGACACTACCCACCCCTCCACTTT. Residues: CASSPGHYPPLHF.

The chain links TRBV19 to TRBJ2-1; 8 nucleotides match TRBD1. After removal of 5 bases from V and 6 bases from J, the junction contained 9 bases not matched to a gene. The germline V gene has CDR1 LNHDA and CDR2 SQIVND (reference sequence). The CDR3 contains 15 residues. The CDR3 region is CASSPLGQGSNEQFF. CDR3 in DNA: TGTGCCAGTAGTCCCTTAGGACAGGGTTCCAATGAGCAGTTCTTC.

This chain links TRBV7-6 with TRBJ1-5, with 7 bases matching TRBD1. Germline CDR1 is SGHVS and CDR2 is FNYEAQ. This CDR3 comprises 14 residues. J gave up 4 bases and V 5 bases, and 5 bases lay outside the gene matches. CDR3 loop: CASSAQGLNQPQHF. The CDR3 DNA reads TGTGCCAGCAGCGCACAGGGGCTAAATCAGCCCCAGCATTTT.

The V call is TRBV4-3, the J call TRBJ1-2; TRBD1 is a possible D gene (5 bases). Germline CDR1 is LGHNA and CDR2 is YSLEER. This CDR3 has 15 residues. The V end was cut by 1 base, the J end by 7 bases, with 16 bases between. The CDR3: CASSQGSQGRSGYTF. For the CDR3, the DNA is TGCGCCAGCAGCCAAGGTTCGCAGGGAAGGTCTGGCTACACCTTC.